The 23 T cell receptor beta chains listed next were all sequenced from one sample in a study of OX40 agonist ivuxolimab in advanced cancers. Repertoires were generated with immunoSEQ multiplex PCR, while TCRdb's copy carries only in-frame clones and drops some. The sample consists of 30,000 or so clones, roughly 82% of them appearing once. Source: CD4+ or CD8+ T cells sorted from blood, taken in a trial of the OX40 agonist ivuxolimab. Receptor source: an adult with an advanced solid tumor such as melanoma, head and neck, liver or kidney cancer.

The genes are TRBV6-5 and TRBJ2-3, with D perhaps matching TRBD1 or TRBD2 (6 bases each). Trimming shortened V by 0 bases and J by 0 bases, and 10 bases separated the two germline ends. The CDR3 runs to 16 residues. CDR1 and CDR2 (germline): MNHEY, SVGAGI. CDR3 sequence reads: CASSYSGGTSTDTQYF. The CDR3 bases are TGTGCCAGCAGTTACTCAGGGGGGACTAGCACAGATACGCAGTATTTT.

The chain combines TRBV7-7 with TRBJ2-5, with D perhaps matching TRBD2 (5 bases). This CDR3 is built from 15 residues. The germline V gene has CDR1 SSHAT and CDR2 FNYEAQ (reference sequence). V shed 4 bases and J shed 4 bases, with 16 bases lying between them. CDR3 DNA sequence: TGTGCCAGCAGCTCCCGGGAAGCTCGACCAGAGACCCAGTACTTC. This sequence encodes CASSSREARPETQYF.

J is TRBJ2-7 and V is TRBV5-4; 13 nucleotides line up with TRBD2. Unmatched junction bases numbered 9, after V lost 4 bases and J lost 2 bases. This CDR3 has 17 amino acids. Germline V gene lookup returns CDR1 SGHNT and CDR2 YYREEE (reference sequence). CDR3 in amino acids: CASSLQYTSGRAYEQYF. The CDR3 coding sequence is TGTGCCAGCAGCCTGCAATATACTAGCGGGAGGGCCTACGAGCAGTACTTC.

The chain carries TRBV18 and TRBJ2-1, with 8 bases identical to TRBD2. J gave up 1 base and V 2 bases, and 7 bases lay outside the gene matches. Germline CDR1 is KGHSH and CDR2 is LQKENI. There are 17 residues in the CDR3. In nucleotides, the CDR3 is TGTGCCAGCTCACCATCTCCGGGAGGGCATTCCTACAATGAGCAGTTCTTC. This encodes CASSPSPGGHSYNEQFF.

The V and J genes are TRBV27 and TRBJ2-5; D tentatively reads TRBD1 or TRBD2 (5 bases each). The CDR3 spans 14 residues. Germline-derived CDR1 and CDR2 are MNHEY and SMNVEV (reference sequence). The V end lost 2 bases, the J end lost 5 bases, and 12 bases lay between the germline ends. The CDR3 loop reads CASSLAPGAETQYF. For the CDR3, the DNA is TGTGCCAGCAGTTTAGCCCCCGGGGCGGAGACCCAGTACTTC.

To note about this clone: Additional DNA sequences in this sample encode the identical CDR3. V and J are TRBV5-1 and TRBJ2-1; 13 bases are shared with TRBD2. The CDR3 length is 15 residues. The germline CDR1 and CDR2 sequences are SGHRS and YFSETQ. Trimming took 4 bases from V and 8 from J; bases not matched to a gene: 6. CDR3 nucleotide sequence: TGCGCCAGCAGCGTACTAGCGGGGGGGCCCGATGAGCAGTTCTTC. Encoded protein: CASSVLAGGPDEQFF. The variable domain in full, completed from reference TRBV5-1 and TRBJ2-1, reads KAGVTQTPRYLIKTRGQQVTLSCSPISGHRSVSWYQQTPGQGLQFLFEYFSETQRNKGNFPGRFSGRQFSNSRSEMNVSTLELGDSALYLCASSVLAGGPDEQFFGPGTRLTVL.

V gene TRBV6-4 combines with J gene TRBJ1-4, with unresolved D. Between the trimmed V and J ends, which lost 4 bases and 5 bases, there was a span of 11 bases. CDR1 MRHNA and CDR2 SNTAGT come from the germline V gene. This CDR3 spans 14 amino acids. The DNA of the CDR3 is TGTGCCAGCAGTGTGAGGCAACCAAATGAAAAACTGTTTTTT. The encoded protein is CASSVRQPNEKLFF.

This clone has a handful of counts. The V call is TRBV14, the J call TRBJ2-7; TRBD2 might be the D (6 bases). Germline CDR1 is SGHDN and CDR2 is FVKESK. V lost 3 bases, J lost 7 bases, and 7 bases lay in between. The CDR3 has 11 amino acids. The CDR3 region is CASSQGGEQYF. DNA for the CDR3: TGTGCCAGCAGCCAGGGGGGTGAGCAGTACTTC.

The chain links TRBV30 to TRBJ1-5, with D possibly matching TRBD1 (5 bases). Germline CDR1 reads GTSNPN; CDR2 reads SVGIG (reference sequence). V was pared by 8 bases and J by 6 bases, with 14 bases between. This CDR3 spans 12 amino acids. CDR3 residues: CAGGQGGQPQHF. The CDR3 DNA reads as TGTGCCGGGGGTCAGGGAGGTCAGCCCCAGCATTTT.

CDR3 sequence reads: CASSLSTNNEQFF. CDR3 nucleotides: TGTGCCAGCAGCTTAAGTACGAACAATGAGCAGTTCTTC. This chain joins TRBV7-7 and TRBJ2-1, with no clear D. Per germline, CDR1 SSHAT and CDR2 FNYEAQ (reference sequence). Trimming left V 2 bases short and J 5 bases short, with 7 bases between. The CDR3 runs to 13 residues.

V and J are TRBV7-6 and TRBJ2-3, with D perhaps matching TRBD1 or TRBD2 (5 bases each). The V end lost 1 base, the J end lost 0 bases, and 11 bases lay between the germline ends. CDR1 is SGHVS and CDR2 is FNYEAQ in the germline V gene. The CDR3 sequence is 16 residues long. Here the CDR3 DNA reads TGTGCCAGCAGCTTAGTTCGAGGGGTTAGCACAGATACGCAGTATTTT. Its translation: CASSLVRGVSTDTQYF.

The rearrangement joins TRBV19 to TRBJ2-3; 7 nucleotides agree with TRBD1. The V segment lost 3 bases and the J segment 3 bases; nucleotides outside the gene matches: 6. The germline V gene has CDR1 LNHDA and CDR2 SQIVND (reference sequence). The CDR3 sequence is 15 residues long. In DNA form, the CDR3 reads TGTGCCAGTAGTATCGGACAGGCAACTACAGATACGCAGTATTTT. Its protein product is CASSIGQATTDTQYF.

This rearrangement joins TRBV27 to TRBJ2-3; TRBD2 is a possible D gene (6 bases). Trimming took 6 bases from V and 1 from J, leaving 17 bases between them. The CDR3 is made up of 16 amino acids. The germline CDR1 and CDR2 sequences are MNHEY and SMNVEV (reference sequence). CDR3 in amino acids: CASRPRTTSGTDTQYF. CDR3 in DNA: TGTGCCAGCAGACCTAGGACTACCTCTGGCACAGATACGCAGTATTTT.

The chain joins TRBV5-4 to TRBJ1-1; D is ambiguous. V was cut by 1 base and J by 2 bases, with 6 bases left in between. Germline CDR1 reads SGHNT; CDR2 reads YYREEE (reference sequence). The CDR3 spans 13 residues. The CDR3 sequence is CASSLHANTEAFF. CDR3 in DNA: TGTGCCAGCAGCTTGCATGCCAACACTGAAGCTTTCTTT. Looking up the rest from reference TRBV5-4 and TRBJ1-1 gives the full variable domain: ETGVTQSPTHLIKTRGQQVTLRCSSQSGHNTVSWYQQALGQGPQFIFQYYREEENGRGNFPPRFSGLQFPNYSSELNVNALELDDSALYLCASSLHANTEAFFGQGTRLTVV.

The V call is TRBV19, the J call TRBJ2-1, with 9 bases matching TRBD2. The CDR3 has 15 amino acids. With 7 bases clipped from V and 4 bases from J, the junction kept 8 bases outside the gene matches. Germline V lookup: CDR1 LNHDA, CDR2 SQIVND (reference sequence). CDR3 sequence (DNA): TGTGCCAGTACCATAGCGGGAGCTGCTTACAATGAGCAGTTCTTC. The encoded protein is CASTIAGAAYNEQFF.

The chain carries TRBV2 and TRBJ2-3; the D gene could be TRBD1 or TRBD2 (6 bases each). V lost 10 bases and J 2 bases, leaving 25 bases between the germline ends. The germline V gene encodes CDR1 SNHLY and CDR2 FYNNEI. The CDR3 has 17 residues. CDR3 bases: TGTGCCACCTTAACGGGGGCGATTCCCCCAACCACAGATACGCAGTATTTT. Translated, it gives CATLTGAIPPTTDTQYF. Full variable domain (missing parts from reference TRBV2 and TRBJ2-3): EPEVTQTPSHQVTQMGQEVILRCVPISNHLYFYWYRQILGQKVEFLVSFYNNEISEKSEIFDDQFSVERPDGSNFTLKIRSTKLEDSAMYFCATLTGAIPPTTDTQYFGPGTRLTVL.

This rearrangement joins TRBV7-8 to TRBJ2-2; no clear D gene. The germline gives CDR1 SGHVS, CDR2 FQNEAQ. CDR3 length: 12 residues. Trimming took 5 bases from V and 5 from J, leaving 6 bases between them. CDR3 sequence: CASSPSTGELFF. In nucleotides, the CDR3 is TGTGCCAGCAGCCCCTCAACCGGGGAGCTGTTTTTT. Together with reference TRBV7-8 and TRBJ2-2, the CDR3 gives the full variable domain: GAGVSQSPRYKVAKRGQDVALRCDPISGHVSLFWYQQALGQGPEFLTYFQNEAQLDKSGLPSDRFFAERPEGSVSTLKIQRTQQEDSAVYLCASSPSTGELFFGEGSRLTVL.

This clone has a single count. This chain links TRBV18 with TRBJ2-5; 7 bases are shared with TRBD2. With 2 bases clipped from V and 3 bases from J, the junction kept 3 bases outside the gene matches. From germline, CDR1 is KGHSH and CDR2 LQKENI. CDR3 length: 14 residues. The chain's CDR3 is CASSPSGLEETQYF. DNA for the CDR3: TGTGCCAGCTCACCATCCGGACTAGAAGAGACCCAGTACTTC.

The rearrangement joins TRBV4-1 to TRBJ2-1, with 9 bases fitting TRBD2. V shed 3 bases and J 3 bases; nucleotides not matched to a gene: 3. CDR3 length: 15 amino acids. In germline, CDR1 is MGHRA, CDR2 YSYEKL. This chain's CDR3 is CASSHRGGVYNEQFF. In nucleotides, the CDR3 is TGCGCCAGCAGCCACCGCGGGGGGGTCTACAATGAGCAGTTCTTC.

The CDR3 nucleotides are TGTGCCATCAGTGAGTCGGCGGCAGGGGTGGGAGAGACCCAGTACTTC. This gives the protein CAISESAAGVGETQYF. The chain combines TRBV10-3 with TRBJ2-5, with a weak D call TRBD1 (6 bases). Trimming removed 0 bases from V and 4 bases from J, with 15 bases in between. The CDR3 consists of 16 residues. Germline-derived CDR1 and CDR2 are ENHRY and SYGVKD.

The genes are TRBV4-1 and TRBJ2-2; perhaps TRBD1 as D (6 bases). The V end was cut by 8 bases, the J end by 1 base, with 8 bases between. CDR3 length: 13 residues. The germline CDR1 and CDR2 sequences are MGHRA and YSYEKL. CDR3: CASADRNTGELFF. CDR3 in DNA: TGCGCCAGCGCGGACAGGAACACCGGGGAGCTGTTTTTT.

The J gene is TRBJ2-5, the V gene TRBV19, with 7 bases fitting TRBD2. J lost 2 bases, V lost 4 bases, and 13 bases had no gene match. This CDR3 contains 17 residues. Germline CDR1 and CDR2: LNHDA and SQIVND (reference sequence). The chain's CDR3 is CASSKPSVQAGQETQYF. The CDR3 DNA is TGTGCCAGTAGTAAGCCTTCCGTCCAAGCGGGACAAGAGACCCAGTACTTC.

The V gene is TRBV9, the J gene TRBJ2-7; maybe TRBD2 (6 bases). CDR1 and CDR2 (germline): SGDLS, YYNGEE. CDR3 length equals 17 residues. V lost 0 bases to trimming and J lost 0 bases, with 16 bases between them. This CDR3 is CASSVAGMASDSYEQYF. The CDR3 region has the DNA TGTGCCAGCAGCGTAGCAGGAATGGCTAGCGACTCCTACGAGCAGTACTTC.